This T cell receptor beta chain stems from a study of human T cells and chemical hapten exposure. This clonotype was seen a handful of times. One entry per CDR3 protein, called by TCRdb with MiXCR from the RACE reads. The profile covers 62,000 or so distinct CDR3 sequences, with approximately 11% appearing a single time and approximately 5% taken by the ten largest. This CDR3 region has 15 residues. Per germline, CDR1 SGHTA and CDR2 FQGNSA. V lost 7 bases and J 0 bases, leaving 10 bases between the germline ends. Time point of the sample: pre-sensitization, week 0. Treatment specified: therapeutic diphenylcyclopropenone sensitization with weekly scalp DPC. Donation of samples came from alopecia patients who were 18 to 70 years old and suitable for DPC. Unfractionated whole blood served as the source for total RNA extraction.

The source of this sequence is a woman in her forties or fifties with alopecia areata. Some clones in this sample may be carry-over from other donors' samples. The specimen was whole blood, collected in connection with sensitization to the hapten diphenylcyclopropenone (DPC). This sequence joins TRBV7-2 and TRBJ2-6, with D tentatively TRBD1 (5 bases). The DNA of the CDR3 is TGTGCCAGCACCCTGACAGTCTCTGGGGCCAACGTCCTGACTTTC. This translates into CASTLTVSGANVLTF. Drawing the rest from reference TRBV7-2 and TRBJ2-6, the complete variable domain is GAGVSQSPSNKVTEKGKDVELRCDPISGHTALYWYRQSLGQGLEFLIYFQGNSAPDKSGLPSDRFSAERTGGSVSTLTIQRTQQEDSAVYLCASTLTVSGANVLTFGAGSRLTVL.